This T cell receptor beta chain is drawn from a study of CD4 T cells in relation to SARS-CoV-2 and coronaviruses. This clone was observed once. What it binds is not known. Findings and limits, study-wide: Monoreactive clones expanded significantly more to SARS-CoV-2 than crossreactive clones did.

Clones were read by immunoSEQ multiplex PCR, and TCRdb kept only the in-frame ones, dropping some. The table includes about 68,000 clones, just over 90% detected once. This CDR3 has 14 amino acids. V lost 4 bases to trimming and J lost 5 bases, with 14 bases between them. Germline V gene data show CDR1 as MDHEN and CDR2 as SYDVKM. CD4+ T cells from unexposed donors were obtained before the COVID-19 pandemic (2011-2018). Naive and memory CD4+ T cells were separated from cryopreserved PBMCs. The rearrangement links TRBV28 to TRBJ1-2; D might be TRBD1 (6 bases). The receptor's source is a human donor in good health. The sequenced sample consisted of naive CD4+ T cells from PBMCs. Documented subset: naive CD4+ T cells isolated by negative enrichment. The CDR3 bases are TGTGCCAGCAGTTCCCCCAGGGGTCTGTATGGCTACACCTTC. It yields the protein CASSSPRGLYGYTF.